This T cell receptor (beta chain) was documented in a study of a mutant IDH1 vaccine in newly diagnosed glioma. Study background: There were eight vaccinations for patients, given in weeks 1, 3, 5, 7, 11, 15, 19 and 23. Among treated patients, roughly 60% were male and roughly 38% female, and mean age was roughly 40 years.

On this clone itself: The antigen is undetermined.

Time point defined: week 5, during vaccination. With topical imiquimod, each dose of the vaccine consisted of 300 ug of mutant IDH1 20-mer peptide. Repertoires were generated with immunoSEQ multiplex PCR, while TCRdb's copy carries only in-frame clones and drops some. Among more than 25,000 clones listed, more than 80% were seen once. Sequencing was performed on PBMCs, taken from a glioma patient whose treatment included an IDH1 peptide vaccine. The source is a man in his late teens or twenties with glioma.

The CDR3 coding sequence is TGTGCCAGCAGCTTGGCCCTCAGAGGGCCGGGGGCAGATACGCAGTATTTT. Its protein is CASSLALRGPGADTQYF. This chain connects TRBV5-6 to TRBJ2-3; TRBD2 might be the D (6 bases). From germline, CDR1 is SGHDT and CDR2 YYEEEE. The CDR3 loop spans 17 amino acids. The V end was cut by 0 bases, the J end by 4 bases, with 18 bases between.